This T cell receptor (beta chain) was profiled in a study of shared clonotypes between healthy human individuals. Findings of the study overall: The study found lower generation probabilities in non-shared clonotypes than in those shared by all four donors.

CDR1 is MNHEY, CDR2 SVGAGI, per germline. This CDR3 has 15 amino acids. Trimming took 6 bases from V and 7 from J; bases not matched to a gene: 12. A note on this clone: The antigen is unknown.

Terminally differentiated effector memory CD45RA+ cells were left out of the naive CD8 fraction, which was CD45RO-negative and positively selected for CCR7. Sequenced by immunoSEQ multiplex PCR; TCRdb stores in-frame clones only, minus some. In the table there are under 600,000 clones, nearly 98% of which are singletons. Sample: naive CD8+ T cells sorted from blood. The chain is built from TRBV6-5 and TRBJ1-2; 9 bases fit TRBD1. The TCR comes from a man aged 25 to 40 in good health. CDR3 residues: CASRGPDRGFGGYTF. The CDR3 region has the DNA TGTGCCAGCAGAGGGCCGGACAGGGGCTTCGGTGGCTACACCTTC.